The T cell receptor (beta chain) described here comes from a study of blood T cell repertoires in COVID-19. In the study overall: T cells, B-cell-depleted T cells, or PBMCs provided the cDNA or gDNA that served as material.

This clone was counted once. Sequenced by immunoSEQ multiplex PCR; TCRdb stores in-frame clones only, minus some. The sample consists of 170,000 or so clones, more than 85% of them appearing once. Germline V lookup: CDR1 SGHRS, CDR2 YFSETQ. Between the trimmed V and J ends, which lost 0 bases and 0 bases, there was a span of 6 bases. CDR3 size: 14 residues. Sequencing was carried out using peripheral blood. The clonotype was recovered from a man in his forties with active or convalescent COVID-19. The genes are TRBV5-1 and TRBJ1-1; no reliable D call. The CDR3 sequence is CASSLARLNTEAFF. CDR3 nucleotide sequence: TGCGCCAGCAGCTTGGCCCGGTTGAACACTGAAGCTTTCTTT. The full variable domain, its missing parts supplied by reference TRBV5-1 and TRBJ1-1, is KAGVTQTPRYLIKTRGQQVTLSCSPISGHRSVSWYQQTPGQGLQFLFEYFSETQRNKGNFPGRFSGRQFSNSRSEMNVSTLELGDSALYLCASSLARLNTEAFFGQGTRLTVV.